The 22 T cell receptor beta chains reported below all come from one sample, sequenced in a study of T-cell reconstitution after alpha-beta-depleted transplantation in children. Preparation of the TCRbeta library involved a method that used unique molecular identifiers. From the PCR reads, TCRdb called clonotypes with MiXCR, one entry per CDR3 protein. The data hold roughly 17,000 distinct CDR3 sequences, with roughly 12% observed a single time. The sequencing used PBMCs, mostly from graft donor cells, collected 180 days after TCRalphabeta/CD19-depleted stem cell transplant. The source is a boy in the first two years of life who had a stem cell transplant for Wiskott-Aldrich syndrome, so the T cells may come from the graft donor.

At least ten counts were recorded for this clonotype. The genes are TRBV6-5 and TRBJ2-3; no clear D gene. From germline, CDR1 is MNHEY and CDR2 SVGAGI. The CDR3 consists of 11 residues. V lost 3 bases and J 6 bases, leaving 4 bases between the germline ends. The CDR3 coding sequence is TGTGCCAGCAGTTATTTCGATACGCAGTATTTT. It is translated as CASSYFDTQYF.

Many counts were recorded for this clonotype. Here the CDR3 DNA reads TGTGCCAGCAGTTTAGAGGGGGAGACCCAGTACTTC. Translation gives CASSLEGETQYF. The chain recombines TRBV12-3 or TRBV12-4 with TRBJ2-5, with D perhaps matching TRBD1 (5 bases). V dropped 1 base and J dropped 5 bases, with 5 bases sitting between them. This CDR3 region has 12 residues.

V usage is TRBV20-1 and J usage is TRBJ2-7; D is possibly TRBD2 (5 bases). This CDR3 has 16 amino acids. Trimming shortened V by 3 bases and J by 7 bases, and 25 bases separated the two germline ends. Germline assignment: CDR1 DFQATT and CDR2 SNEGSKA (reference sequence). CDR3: CSASVSAKPPLWEQYF. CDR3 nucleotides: TGCAGTGCTAGTGTTAGCGCCAAACCCCCCCTGTGGGAGCAGTACTTC.

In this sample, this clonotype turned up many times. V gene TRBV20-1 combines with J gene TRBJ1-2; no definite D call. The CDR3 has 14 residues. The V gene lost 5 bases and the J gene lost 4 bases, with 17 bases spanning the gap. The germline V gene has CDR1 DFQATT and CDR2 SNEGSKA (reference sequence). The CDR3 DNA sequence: TGCAGTGCTGAGAACTCAGTCCCTGCCTATGGCTACACCTTC. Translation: CSAENSVPAYGYTF.

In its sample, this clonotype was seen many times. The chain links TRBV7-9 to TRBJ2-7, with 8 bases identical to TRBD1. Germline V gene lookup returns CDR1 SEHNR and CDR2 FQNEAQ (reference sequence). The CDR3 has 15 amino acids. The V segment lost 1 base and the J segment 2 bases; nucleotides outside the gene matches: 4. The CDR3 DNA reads TGTGCCAGCAGCTTAGTAGGACAGGGCGCCTACGAGCAGTACTTC. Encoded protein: CASSLVGQGAYEQYF.

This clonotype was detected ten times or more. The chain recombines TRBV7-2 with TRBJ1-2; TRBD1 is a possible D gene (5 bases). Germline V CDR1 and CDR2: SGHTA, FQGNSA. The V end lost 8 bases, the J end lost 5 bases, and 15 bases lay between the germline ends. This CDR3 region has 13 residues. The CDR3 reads CASEGPDLYGYTF. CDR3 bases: TGTGCCAGCGAGGGGCCCGATCTATATGGCTACACCTTC.

Written as DNA, the CDR3 is TGTGCCAGCAGTTTTAGGGGTTCCGGGGGTGAAAAACTGTTTTTT. Residues: CASSFRGSGGEKLFF. This chain uses TRBV27 with TRBJ1-4, with TRBD1 as a possible D gene (5 bases). V gave up 3 bases and J gave up 7 bases, with 15 bases separating them. The CDR3 length is 15 residues. Germline CDR1 and CDR2: MNHEY and SMNVEV (reference sequence).

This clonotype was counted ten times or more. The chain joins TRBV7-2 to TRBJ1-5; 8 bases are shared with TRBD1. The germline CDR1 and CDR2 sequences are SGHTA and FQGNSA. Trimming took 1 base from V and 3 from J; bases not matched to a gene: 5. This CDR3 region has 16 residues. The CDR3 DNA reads TGTGCCAGCAGCTTAGTTAGGACAGGGTACAATCAGCCCCAGCATTTT. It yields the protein CASSLVRTGYNQPQHF.

CDR3 bases: TGTGCCAGCAGTTTGGGGCAGGTGGCTTTCTTT. It translates to CASSLGQVAFF. This chain uses TRBV27 with TRBJ1-1, with D possibly TRBD1 on 5 matching bases. The CDR3 totals 11 residues. From germline, CDR1 is MNHEY and CDR2 SMNVEV (reference sequence). The germline V and J ends were trimmed by 3 bases and 11 bases, with 10 bases remaining between them.

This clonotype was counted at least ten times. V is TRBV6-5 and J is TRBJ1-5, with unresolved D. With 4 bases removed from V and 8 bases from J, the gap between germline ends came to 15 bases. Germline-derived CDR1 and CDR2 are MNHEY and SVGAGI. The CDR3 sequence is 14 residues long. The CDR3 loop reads CASSSLGHPKPQHF. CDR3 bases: TGTGCCAGCAGTTCCCTGGGCCACCCCAAGCCCCAGCATTTT.

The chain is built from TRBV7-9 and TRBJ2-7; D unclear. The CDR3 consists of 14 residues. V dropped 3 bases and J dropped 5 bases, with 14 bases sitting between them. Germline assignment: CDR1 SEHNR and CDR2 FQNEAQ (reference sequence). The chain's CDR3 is CASSLDLQRHEQYF. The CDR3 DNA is TGTGCCAGCAGCTTGGACCTCCAGCGCCACGAGCAGTACTTC.

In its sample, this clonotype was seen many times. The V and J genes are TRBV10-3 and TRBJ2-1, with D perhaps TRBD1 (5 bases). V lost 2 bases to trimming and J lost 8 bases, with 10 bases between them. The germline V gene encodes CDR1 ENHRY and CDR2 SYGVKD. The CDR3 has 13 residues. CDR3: CAISEGQGYEQFF. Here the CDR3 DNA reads TGTGCCATCAGTGAGGGACAAGGCTATGAGCAGTTCTTC.

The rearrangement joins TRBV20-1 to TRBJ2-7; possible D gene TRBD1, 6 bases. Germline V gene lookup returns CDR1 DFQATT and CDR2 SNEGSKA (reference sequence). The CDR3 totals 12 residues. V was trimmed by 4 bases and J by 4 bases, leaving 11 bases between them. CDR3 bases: TGCAGTGCTACAGGGGACGGATACGAGCAGTACTTC. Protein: CSATGDGYEQYF.

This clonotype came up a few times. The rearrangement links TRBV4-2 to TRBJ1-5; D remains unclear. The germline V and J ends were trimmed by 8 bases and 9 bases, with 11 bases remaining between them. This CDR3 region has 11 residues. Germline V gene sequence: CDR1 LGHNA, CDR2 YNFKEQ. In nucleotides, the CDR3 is TGTGCCAGCGGAAAAGGGTGGCCCCAGCATTTT. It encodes CASGKGWPQHF.

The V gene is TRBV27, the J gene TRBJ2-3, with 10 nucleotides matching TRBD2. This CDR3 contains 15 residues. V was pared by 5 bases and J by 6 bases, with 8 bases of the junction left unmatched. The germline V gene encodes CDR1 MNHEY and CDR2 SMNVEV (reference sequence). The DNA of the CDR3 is TGTGCCAGCAGTCTTAGCGGGAGGACCTCGGATACGCAGTATTTT. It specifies CASSLSGRTSDTQYF.

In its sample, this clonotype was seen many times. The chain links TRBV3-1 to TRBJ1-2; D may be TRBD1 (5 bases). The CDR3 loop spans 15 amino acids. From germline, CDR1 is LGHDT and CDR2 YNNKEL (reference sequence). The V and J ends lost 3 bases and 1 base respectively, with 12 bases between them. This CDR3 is CASSHMPGGNYGYTF. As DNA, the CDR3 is TGTGCCAGCAGCCACATGCCCGGGGGTAACTATGGCTACACCTTC.

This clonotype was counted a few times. The chain's CDR3 is CASSVGARSSYNEQFF. The CDR3 bases are TGTGCCAGCAGCGTAGGGGCTAGGAGCTCCTACAATGAGCAGTTCTTC. The V call is TRBV9, the J call TRBJ2-1, with D uncertain. The CDR3 runs to 16 residues. V shed 0 bases and J shed 0 bases, with 10 bases lying between them. In germline, CDR1 is SGDLS, CDR2 YYNGEE.

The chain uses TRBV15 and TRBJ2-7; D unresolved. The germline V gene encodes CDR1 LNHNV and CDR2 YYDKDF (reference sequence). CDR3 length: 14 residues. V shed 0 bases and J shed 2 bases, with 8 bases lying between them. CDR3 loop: CATSREAVPYEQYF. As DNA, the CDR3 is TGTGCCACCAGCAGAGAGGCAGTCCCCTACGAGCAGTACTTC. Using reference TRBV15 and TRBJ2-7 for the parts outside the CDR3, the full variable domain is DAMVIQNPRYQVTQFGKPVTLSCSQTLNHNVMYWYQQKSSQAPKLLFHYYDKDFNNEADTPDNFQSRRPNTSFCFLDIRSPGLGDTAMYLCATSREAVPYEQYFGPGTRLTVT.

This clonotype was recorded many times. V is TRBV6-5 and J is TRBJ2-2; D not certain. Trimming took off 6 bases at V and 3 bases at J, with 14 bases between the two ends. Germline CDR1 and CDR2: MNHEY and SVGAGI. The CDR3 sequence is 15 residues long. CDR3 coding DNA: TGTGCCAGCAGACCCCTACGGCGCTACACCGGGGAGCTGTTTTTT. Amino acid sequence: CASRPLRRYTGELFF.

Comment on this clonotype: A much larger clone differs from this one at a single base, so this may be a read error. The CDR3 here is CASSSAKLTGTDTQYF. The CDR3 DNA follows: TGTGCCAGCAGCTCGGCGAAGCTAACTGGCACAGATACGCAGTATTTT. The chain recombines TRBV5-4 with TRBJ2-3; no reliable D call. V was trimmed by 3 bases and J by 1 base, leaving 15 bases between them. This CDR3 region has 16 residues. Germline assignment: CDR1 SGHNT and CDR2 YYREEE (reference sequence).

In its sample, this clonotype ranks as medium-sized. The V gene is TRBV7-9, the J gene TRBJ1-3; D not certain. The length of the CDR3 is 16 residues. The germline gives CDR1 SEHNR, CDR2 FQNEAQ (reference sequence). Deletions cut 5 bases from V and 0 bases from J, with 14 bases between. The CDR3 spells CASSPPGIYSGNTIYF. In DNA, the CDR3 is TGTGCCAGCAGCCCCCCAGGAATCTACTCTGGAAACACCATATATTTT.

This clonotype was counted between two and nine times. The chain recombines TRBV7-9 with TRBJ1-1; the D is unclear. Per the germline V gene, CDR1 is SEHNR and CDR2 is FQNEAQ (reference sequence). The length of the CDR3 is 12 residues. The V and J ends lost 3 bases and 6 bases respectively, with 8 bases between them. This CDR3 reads CASSFNGPEAFF. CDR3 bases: TGTGCCAGCAGCTTCAACGGGCCTGAAGCTTTCTTT.